This TCR beta chain is from a study of blood T cell dynamics during melanoma immunotherapy. Assay used: immunoSEQ multiplex PCR; TCRdb lists only in-frame clones, some missing. The data show approximately 15,000 clones, more than 75% seen once. The germline CDR1 and CDR2 sequences are MNHNY and SVGAGI (reference sequence). The CDR3 runs 14 residues. Trimming removed 5 bases at V and 7 bases at J, with 15 bases between. Time point of the sample: pre-treatment baseline. Here the sequenced sample was blood, taken from a patient treated with checkpoint blockade. This receptor was obtained from a human donor with melanoma. The gene calls are TRBV6-6 and TRBJ2-1; D might be TRBD2 (7 bases). CDR3 region: CASSAVGGGNEQFF. The CDR3 DNA is TGTGCCAGCAGTGCGGTAGGGGGGGGGAATGAGCAGTTCTTC.